This TCR beta chain was recorded in a study of graft-versus-host responses after intestinal transplantation. The protocol was immunoSEQ multiplex PCR, while the TCRdb copy is restricted to in-frame clones and leaves out a portion. The repertoire holds about 120,000 clones, with 85% to 95% as singletons. The CDR3 extends over 14 amino acids. The germline V gene has CDR1 SGHDN and CDR2 FVKESK. Trimming removed 2 bases at V and 5 bases at J, with 12 bases between. As concerns this clone: Antigen: not known.

Study observations and caveats: GvH clones appeared in recipient marrow, some first in ileum or blood.

The clonotype was recovered from a human donor who received an intestinal transplant. The sequencing used unstimulated CD4+ T cells sorted from spleen or lymph node cells, collected before intestinal transplant. This chain connects TRBV14 to TRBJ1-1; TRBD1 is a possible D gene (5 bases). This CDR3 is CASSQQYRGTEAFF. The CDR3 DNA follows: TGTGCCAGCAGCCAACAATATAGGGGTACTGAAGCTTTCTTT. Full variable domain (rest looked up from reference TRBV14 and TRBJ1-1): EAGVTQFPSHSVIEKGQTVTLRCDPISGHDNLYWYRRVMGKEIKFLLHFVKESKQDESGMPNNRFLAERTGGTYSTLKVQPAELEDSGVYFCASSQQYRGTEAFFGQGTRLTVV.